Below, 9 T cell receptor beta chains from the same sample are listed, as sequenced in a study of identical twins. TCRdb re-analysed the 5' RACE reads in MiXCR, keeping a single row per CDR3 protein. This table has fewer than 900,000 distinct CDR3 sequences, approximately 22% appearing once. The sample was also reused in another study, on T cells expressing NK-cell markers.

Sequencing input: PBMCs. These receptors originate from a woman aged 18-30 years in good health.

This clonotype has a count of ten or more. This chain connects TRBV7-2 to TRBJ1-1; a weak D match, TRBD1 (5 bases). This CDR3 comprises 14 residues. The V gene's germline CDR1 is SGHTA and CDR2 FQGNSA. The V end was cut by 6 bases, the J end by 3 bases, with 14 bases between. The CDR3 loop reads CASSRWGGDTEAFF. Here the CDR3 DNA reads TGTGCCAGCAGTCGGTGGGGGGGAGACACTGAAGCTTTCTTT.

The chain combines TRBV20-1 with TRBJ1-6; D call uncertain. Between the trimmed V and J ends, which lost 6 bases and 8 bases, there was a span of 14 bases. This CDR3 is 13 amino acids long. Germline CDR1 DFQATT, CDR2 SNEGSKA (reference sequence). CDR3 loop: CSAGPTQYSPLHF. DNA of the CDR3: TGCAGTGCCGGGCCCACCCAATATTCACCCCTCCACTTT.

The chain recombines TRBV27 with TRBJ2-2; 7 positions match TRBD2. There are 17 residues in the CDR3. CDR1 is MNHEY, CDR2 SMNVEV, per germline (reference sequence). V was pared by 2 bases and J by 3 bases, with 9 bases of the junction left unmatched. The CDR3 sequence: CASSLQASGTYTGELFF. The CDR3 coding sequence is TGTGCCAGCAGTTTACAGGCCAGCGGGACCTACACCGGGGAGCTGTTTTTT.

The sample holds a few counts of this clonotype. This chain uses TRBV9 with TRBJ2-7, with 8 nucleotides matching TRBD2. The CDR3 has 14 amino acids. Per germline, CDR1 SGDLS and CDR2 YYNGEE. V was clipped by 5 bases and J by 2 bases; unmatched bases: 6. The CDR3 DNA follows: TGTGCCAGCAGTACTAGCGGCACTACCTACGAGCAGTACTTC. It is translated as CASSTSGTTYEQYF.

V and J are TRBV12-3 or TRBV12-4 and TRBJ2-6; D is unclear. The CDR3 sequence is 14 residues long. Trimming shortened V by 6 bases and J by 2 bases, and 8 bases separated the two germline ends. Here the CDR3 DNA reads TGTGCCAGCAGCCCCTGGGCTGGGGCCAACGTCCTGACTTTC. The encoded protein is CASSPWAGANVLTF.

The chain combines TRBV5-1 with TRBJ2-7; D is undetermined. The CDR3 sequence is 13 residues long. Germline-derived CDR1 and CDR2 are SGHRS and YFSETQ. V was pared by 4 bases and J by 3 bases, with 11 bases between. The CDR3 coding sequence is TGCGCCAGCAGCGGTACACGGAACTACGAGCAGTACTTC. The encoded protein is CASSGTRNYEQYF.

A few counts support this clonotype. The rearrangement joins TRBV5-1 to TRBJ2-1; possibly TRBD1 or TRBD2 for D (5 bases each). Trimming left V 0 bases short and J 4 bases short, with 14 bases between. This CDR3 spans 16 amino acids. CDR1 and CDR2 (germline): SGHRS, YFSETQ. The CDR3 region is CASSLVPGDGYNEQFF. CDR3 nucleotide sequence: TGCGCCAGCAGCTTGGTGCCCGGGGACGGATACAATGAGCAGTTCTTC.

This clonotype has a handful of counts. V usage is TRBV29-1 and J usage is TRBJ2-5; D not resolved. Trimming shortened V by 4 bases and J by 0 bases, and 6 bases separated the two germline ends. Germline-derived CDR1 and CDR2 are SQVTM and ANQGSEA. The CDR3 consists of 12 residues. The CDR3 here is CSVVGHQETQYF. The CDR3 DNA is TGCAGCGTTGTAGGCCACCAAGAGACCCAGTACTTC.

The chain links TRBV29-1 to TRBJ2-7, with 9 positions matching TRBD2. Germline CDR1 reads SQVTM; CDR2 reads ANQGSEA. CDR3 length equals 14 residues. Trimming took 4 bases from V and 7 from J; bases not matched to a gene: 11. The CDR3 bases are TGCAGCGTTGGAGTATTGCGGGAGGGCCAGGAGCAGTACTTC. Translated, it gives CSVGVLREGQEQYF.